Below, 12 T cell receptor beta chains from the same sample are listed, as sequenced in a study of tumor and adjacent non-tumor tissue in lung cancer. TCRbeta libraries were built with three rounds of nested PCR, modified from ARM-PCR. TCRdb called the multiplex PCR reads again in MiXCR, with one record for every CDR3 protein. The data contain some 78,000 distinct CDR3 sequences, around 85% of them seen just once; the ten biggest clones take up 13%. This sample's RNA came from whole unsorted tissue. Input material: lung tumor tissue. These receptors were obtained from a woman in her forties or fifties with non-small cell lung cancer.

On this clonotype itself: A read error may account for a junction end that differs from germline. The rearrangement uses TRBV29-1 and TRBJ1-1; 7 positions agree with TRBD1. Germline V lookup: CDR1 SQVTM, CDR2 ANQGSEA. The CDR3 sequence is 13 residues long. The CDR3 spells CSVGQVFLTEVFF. As DNA, the CDR3 is TGTAGCGTTGGACAGGTTTTTTTGACTGAAGTTTTCTTT.

With respect to this clonotype: Since the CDR3 does not end with the conserved phenylalanine or tryptophan, this likely comes from a read error. The rearrangement links TRBV6-1 to TRBJ2-7; tentatively, D is TRBD1 (6 bases). The CDR3 is 14 residues long. In germline, CDR1 is MNHNS, CDR2 SASEGT. CDR3 protein: CASSEGPGAGEQYL. DNA for the CDR3: TGTGCGAGTAGTGAAGGGCCAGGGGCCGGAGAGCAGTACCTC.

This clonotype was recorded once. The chain combines TRBV6-1 with TRBJ2-3, with D unresolved. CDR1 is MNHNS and CDR2 is SASEGT in the germline V gene. V was pared by 8 bases and J by 3 bases, with 18 bases between. CDR3 size: 15 residues. The CDR3 sequence is CASVGGLMTTDTQYF. CDR3 in DNA: TGTGCCAGCGTCGGTGGGCTGATGACAACAGATACGCAGTATTTT.

The chain carries TRBV6-5 and TRBJ2-7; D unresolved. Germline CDR1 is MNHEY and CDR2 is SVGAGI. The CDR3 covers 12 residues. With 6 bases removed from V and 5 bases from J, the gap between germline ends came to 11 bases. CDR3 region: CASSYDRNEQYF. DNA for the CDR3: TGTGCCAGCAGCTACGATAGGAACGAGCAGTACTTC.

This clonotype was detected only once. One base away lies a much larger clone, so this may be a sequencing read error. V usage is TRBV6-6 and J usage is TRBJ1-5, with D unclear. Looked up from germline, CDR1 is MNHNY and CDR2 is SVGAGI (reference sequence). The CDR3 is 12 amino acids. Trimming took 6 bases from V and 9 from J, leaving 12 bases between them. This CDR3 is CASSQIGGPQHF. As DNA, the CDR3 is TGTGCCAGCAGCCAAATAGGCGGGCCCCAGCATTTT.

In regard to this clonotype: The junction does not match germline at one end; this may be a read error. V usage is TRBV5-4 and J usage is TRBJ2-3; D call uncertain. Germline-derived CDR1 and CDR2 are SGHNT and YYREEE (reference sequence). This CDR3 has 14 residues. The CDR3 DNA is TGTGCCAGCAGCTTGGCCGGTGTTACAGATACGCAATATTTT. It encodes CASSLAGVTDTQYF.

This clonotype has a single count. It may be a read error: a sequence one base away is much more abundant. Here the CDR3 reads CASRGLAGGTDTQYF. The CDR3 bases are TGTGCCAGCAGGGGACTAGCGGGAGGGACAGATACGCAGTATTTT. The V call is TRBV2, the J call TRBJ2-3, with 16 nucleotides matching TRBD2. The ends lost 6 bases at V and 3 bases at J; junction bases unmatched: 0. CDR3 length: 15 residues. Germline loops: CDR1 SNHLY, CDR2 FYNNEI.

In the case of this clonotype: One junction end disagrees with the germline gene, perhaps due to a read error. This chain connects TRBV4-2 to TRBJ2-3; no definite D call. Germline values: CDR1 LGHNA, CDR2 YNFKEQ. The CDR3 is 17 amino acids. The CDR3 sequence: CASSQERASESTHTQYF. CDR3 bases: TGTGCCAGCAGCCAAGAACGAGCGAGTGAATCCACACATACGCAGTATTTT.

J is TRBJ1-4 and V is TRBV28, with 8 positions matching TRBD1. Germline V gene lookup returns CDR1 MDHEN and CDR2 SYDVKM. The CDR3 contains 15 residues. CDR3 amino acids: CTSRSPSGGNEKLFF. The DNA for the CDR3 is TGTACTAGCAGGTCTCCCTCAGGGGGCAATGAAAAACTGTTTTTT.

The V gene is TRBV12-3 or TRBV12-4, the J gene TRBJ2-1; D might be TRBD2 (5 bases). The CDR3 contains 13 residues. V was trimmed by 7 bases and J by 8 bases, leaving 15 bases between them. DNA of the CDR3: TGTGCCAGCACTCTAGCCCCAGATGATGAGCAGTTCTTC. Encoded protein: CASTLAPDDEQFF.

Details on this clonotype: A much larger clone differs from this one at a single base, so this may be a read error. The chain is built from TRBV28 and TRBJ2-3, with 7 bases that match TRBD1. V gave up 6 bases and J gave up 8 bases; unmatched junction bases: 11. The CDR3 is made up of 14 amino acids. The germline gives CDR1 MDHEN, CDR2 SYDVKM. CDR3 amino acids: CASRERQGRGTQYF. CDR3 DNA: TGTGCCAGCAGAGAACGACAGGGAAGGGGTACGCAGTATTTT.

The V and J genes are TRBV20-1 and TRBJ2-7; no clear D gene. Looked up from germline, CDR1 is DFQATT and CDR2 is SNEGSKA (reference sequence). Trimming removed 5 bases at V and 0 bases at J, with 11 bases between. The CDR3 length is 13 residues. The CDR3 loop is CSASAVTSYEQYF. The CDR3 DNA follows: TGCAGTGCTTCTGCGGTTACCTCCTACGAGCAGTACTTC.